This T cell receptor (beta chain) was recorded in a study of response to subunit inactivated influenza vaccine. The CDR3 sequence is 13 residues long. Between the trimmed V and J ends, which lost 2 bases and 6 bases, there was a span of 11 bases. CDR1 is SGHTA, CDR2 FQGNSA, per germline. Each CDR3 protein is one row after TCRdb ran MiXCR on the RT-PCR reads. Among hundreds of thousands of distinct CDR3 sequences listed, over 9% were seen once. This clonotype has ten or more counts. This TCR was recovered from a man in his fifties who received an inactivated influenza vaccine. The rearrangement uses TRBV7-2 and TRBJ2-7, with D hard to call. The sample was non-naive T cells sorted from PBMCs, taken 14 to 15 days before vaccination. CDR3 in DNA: TGTGCCAGCAGCTTATATCAGTTAGGCGAGCAGTACTTC. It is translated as CASSLYQLGEQYF.